These T cell receptor beta chains were read from a single sample in a study of T cells in tuberculosis. Profiled with immunoSEQ multiplex PCR; TCRdb holds only in-frame clones, not every one. This sample has about 50,000 clones; nearly 95% occur once, and the top ten carry around 1.4%. The sequencing here drew on PBMCs, taken at tuberculosis diagnosis. The receptors come from an adult with tuberculosis. Both conserved end residues are part of each CDR3. Fields, in order: CDR3 protein, clone size, J gene, V gene, D gene. A D gene is named only where the DNA matches it firmly. Only part of the rows carry a size: once, few, many, or a class if the clone is expanded.

CASSLAGPKETQYF | - | TRBJ2-5 | TRBV7-9 | -
CASSLSPRSTLAGLYNEQFF | - | TRBJ2-1 | TRBV7-6 | TRBD2
CASSRQQGANYGYTF | - | TRBJ1-2 | TRBV5-4 | -
CASSESGDTASYGYTF | - | TRBJ1-2 | TRBV10-1 | -
CASRVGQGNQPQHF | once | TRBJ1-5 | TRBV19 | TRBD1
CASSREETQYF | - | TRBJ2-5 | TRBV6-5 | -
CATSRDLDRGNTIYF | - | TRBJ1-3 | TRBV15 | -
CASTLRTGGSYEQYF | - | TRBJ2-7 | TRBV2 | TRBD1
CASSQGQGYTF | - | TRBJ1-2 | TRBV6-5 | -
CASSLEAKFNF | - | TRBJ1-1 | TRBV7-8 | -
CASSIPSGGPGETQYF | - | TRBJ2-5 | TRBV19 | TRBD2
CASSLAGAMNTEAFF | - | TRBJ1-1 | TRBV7-8 | -
CASSLGTGVFYEQYF | - | TRBJ2-7 | TRBV5-4 | TRBD1
CASSQDSLGELLEGYTF | - | TRBJ1-2 | TRBV4-3 | -
CASTPDSSRYGYTF | - | TRBJ1-2 | TRBV7-8 | -
CAWSYGTSRFYNEQFF | - | TRBJ2-1 | TRBV30 | TRBD2
CATSREFRQVRWNTEAFF | - | TRBJ1-1 | TRBV15 | -
CSAEGAPGTEAFF | - | TRBJ1-1 | TRBV29-1 | TRBD1
CASSPGTAQYQETQYF | - | TRBJ2-5 | TRBV5-1 | TRBD1
CASSLGTGKNEKLFF | - | TRBJ1-4 | TRBV7-2 | TRBD1
CASSEGHPKETQYF | - | TRBJ2-5 | TRBV10-1 | -
CASSRSGEETQYF | - | TRBJ2-5 | TRBV5-1 | -
CASSSIVGNTGELFF | - | TRBJ2-2 | TRBV5-1 | -
CAVDSSYGYTF | - | TRBJ1-2 | TRBV10-3 | -
CASSQGHLNEQFF | - | TRBJ2-1 | TRBV4-1 | -
CASSPQISTQYF | - | TRBJ2-3 | TRBV16 | -
CAWRRNGGLANEQFF | - | TRBJ2-1 | TRBV30 | TRBD2
CASSERLAGYNEQFF | - | TRBJ2-1 | TRBV7-2 | TRBD2
CSARDWPEAFF | once | TRBJ1-1 | TRBV20-1 | -
CASSSWEGQGTPYEQYF | - | TRBJ2-7 | TRBV5-1 | TRBD1
CASSSRSQNTFF | - | TRBJ2-7 | TRBV28 | -
CASSQDRGGWSGYTF | few | TRBJ1-2 | TRBV4-3 | -
CASSYTNQGGGNTIYF | - | TRBJ1-3 | TRBV5-1 | -
CASSSGENEQFF | - | TRBJ2-1 | TRBV27 | -
CASSFDRGGGYTF | - | TRBJ1-2 | TRBV28 | TRBD1
CASSQDSASGRAEYF | - | TRBJ2-7 | TRBV4-1 | TRBD2
CASSQDFGGGTDTQYF | - | TRBJ2-3 | TRBV4-3 | TRBD2
CAWSSWDSTSKNTEAFF | - | TRBJ1-1 | TRBV30 | TRBD1
CASSKDKSWALSGANVLTF | - | TRBJ2-6 | TRBV7-3 | -
CAWSYGLSYGYTF | few | TRBJ1-2 | TRBV30 | -
CASRTSGDEQFF | - | TRBJ2-1 | TRBV27 | TRBD2
CASSLGVTGTHNEQFF | - | TRBJ2-1 | TRBV7-6 | TRBD1
CAISAETGYSEQYF | - | TRBJ2-7 | TRBV10-3 | -
CASSRPGDTEAFF | - | TRBJ1-1 | TRBV6-6 | -
CASSYLPGISNQPQHF | once | TRBJ1-5 | TRBV11-3 | -
CASSLDFGAGSAYGYTF | - | TRBJ1-2 | TRBV7-9 | -
CASSVGQGGIYEQYF | - | TRBJ2-7 | TRBV9 | -